This T cell receptor beta chain was documented in a study of response to subunit inactivated influenza vaccine. There are a few counts of this clonotype. The antigen remains undetermined. Study-level findings and limits: With each seasonal influenza vaccination, the authors suggested, few new T cells are recruited.

TCRdb re-derived calls from the RT-PCR reads in MiXCR, one entry per CDR3 protein. The data contain 800,000 or so distinct CDR3 sequences, 21% of them singletons. This sample comprised PBMCs from blood, obtained about 5 days after vaccination. The origin of this receptor is a man aged 50 to 60 who received an inactivated influenza vaccine.

The CDR3 sequence is CASSHRLAARADTQYF. DNA of the CDR3: TGTGCCAGCAGCCATAGACTAGCGGCCCGCGCAGATACGCAGTATTTT. The chain links TRBV4-2 to TRBJ2-3; the match to TRBD2 covers 9 bases. Trimming cost V 3 bases and J 4 bases; bases outside gene matches: 8. Germline V CDR1 and CDR2: LGHNA, YNFKEQ. The CDR3 is 16 residues long.